The clone carrying this TCR beta chain came up once. The sample comes from a study of blood T cell repertoires in COVID-19. Original handling: It was from reference gene primer amplification that nucleated cell counts were estimated. Measured with immunoSEQ multiplex PCR; TCRdb has only the in-frame clones, and not every one. V and J calls and clone size come straight from that table; D and trimming were deduced from the DNA. The sample yields 300,000 to 400,000 clones, 90% seen once. The sequencing sample was made of PBMCs or T cells enriched from blood (not recorded which). This clonotype originated in a woman in her 30s who had been exposed to COVID-19.

The CDR3 here is CASSYSRERRNIQYF. The CDR3 DNA sequence: TGTGCCAGCAGTTACTCGAGGGAAAGGAGAAACATTCAGTACTTC. This chain links TRBV6-2 or TRBV6-3 with TRBJ2-4; D may be TRBD2 (5 bases). V lost 0 bases and J 6 bases, leaving 12 bases between the germline ends. CDR1 and CDR2 (germline): MNHEY, SVGEGT. This CDR3 region has 15 residues.